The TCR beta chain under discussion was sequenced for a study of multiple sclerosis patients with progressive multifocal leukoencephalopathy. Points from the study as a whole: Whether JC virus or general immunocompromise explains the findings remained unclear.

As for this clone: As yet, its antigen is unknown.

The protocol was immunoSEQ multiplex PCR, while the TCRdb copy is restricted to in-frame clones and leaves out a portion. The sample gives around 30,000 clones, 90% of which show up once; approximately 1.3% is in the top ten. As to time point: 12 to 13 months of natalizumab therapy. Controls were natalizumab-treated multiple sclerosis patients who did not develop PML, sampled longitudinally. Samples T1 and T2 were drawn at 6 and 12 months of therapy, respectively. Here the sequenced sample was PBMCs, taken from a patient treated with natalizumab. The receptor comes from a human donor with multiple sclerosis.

The CDR3 loop is CASSPGGHYEQYF. The CDR3 nucleotides are TGTGCCAGCAGTCCAGGGGGGCACTACGAGCAGTACTTC. This chain connects TRBV6-5 to TRBJ2-7, with a weak D call TRBD1 (7 bases). The germline V gene has CDR1 MNHEY and CDR2 SVGAGI. Trimming left V 5 bases short and J 3 bases short, with 11 bases between. The CDR3 covers 13 residues.